Listed below are T cell receptor beta chains from one sample, sequenced in a study of monozygotic twins with inflammatory bowel disease. TCRdb processed the 5' RACE reads again and assigns one entry to each CDR3 protein, with no DNA. The sample table sets out about 130,000 distinct CDR3 sequences. The specimen was blood. The origin of the receptors is a human donor with ulcerative colitis or Crohn's disease, or a healthy co-twin of an affected twin (not recorded which). Each CDR3 is given with its conserved first and last residue.

TRBJ2-5,TRBV6-1,CASSFGQGIRETQYF
TRBJ1-2,TRBV5-1,CASSLTGRANYGYTF
TRBJ2-7,TRBV30,CAWTWERGEQYF
TRBJ2-2,TRBV7-3,CASSLNPRVVTGELFF
TRBJ2-7,TRBV12-3/TRBV12-4,CASSLRLAGRYEQYF
TRBJ2-4,TRBV28,CASSPFRAKNIQYF
TRBJ2-1,TRBV6-5,CASRLQGTVYNEQFF
TRBJ1-5,TRBV30,CAWSVTPSTQPQHF
TRBJ1-2,TRBV20-1,CSATRDRAGYTF
TRBJ1-2,TRBV5-5,CASSLQDRDYGYTF
TRBJ2-5,TRBV24-1,CATSDARIGRETQYF
TRBJ2-5,TRBV24-1,CATSATLPGGKETQYF
TRBJ2-7,TRBV7-2,CASSLGVGQGMLYEQYF
TRBJ2-4,TRBV15,CATSRDHSGNIQYF
TRBJ2-3,TRBV20-1,CSASPGTSVTDTQYF
TRBJ2-5,TRBV5-4,CASSPWTRQETQYF
TRBJ1-1,TRBV5-1,CASTLRTGESEAFF
TRBJ2-1,TRBV28,CASSSGQGREQFF
TRBJ2-2,TRBV19,CASSPQGMVTGELFF
TRBJ2-7,TRBV3-1,CASSLGLAGGYELYF
TRBJ2-2,TRBV7-2,CASSLGLAENTGELFF
TRBJ1-5,TRBV28,CASTGQGYQPQHF
TRBJ2-7,TRBV5-6,CASSHDSSYEQYF
TRBJ1-1,TRBV29-1,CSVERPQNTEAFF
TRBJ2-1,TRBV10-1,CASSVRDYDNEQFF
TRBJ1-6,TRBV4-1,CASSQGVRSGDSPLHF
TRBJ1-6,TRBV6-1,CASSRRDSWSPLHF
TRBJ2-1,TRBV27,CASSVTSGRAGFF
TRBJ1-6,TRBV4-2,CASSQDPGRGQSPPHF
TRBJ2-7,TRBV5-1,CASSLVVNLGYEQYF
TRBJ1-2,TRBV2,CASSGLGNYGYTF
TRBJ2-6,TRBV11-2,CASSFPGAGANVLTF
TRBJ2-7,TRBV5-1,CASSPTLAGGSLYEQYF
TRBJ2-7,TRBV7-2,CASSYYSGRDYEQYF
TRBJ2-1,TRBV20-1,CSARDPPPSGRAGNEQFF
TRBJ2-7,TRBV15,CATRRDRWTSYEQYF
TRBJ2-5,TRBV6-8,CASSYPSGIGTQYF
TRBJ2-1,TRBV20-1,CSAPGFGDLNNEQFF
TRBJ1-5,TRBV7-2,CASSTPGDSNQPQHF
TRBJ2-1,TRBV19,CASSSTSGRARYRNEQFF
TRBJ2-3,TRBV5-1,CASSSFLAEGTDTQYF
TRBJ1-5,TRBV20-1,CSAARGRDQPQHF
TRBJ2-3,TRBV7-2,CASSWAPGLARDTQYF
TRBJ2-7,TRBV7-3,CASSLMVGAGYEQYF
TRBJ2-7,TRBV7-8,CASSPREVVGEQYF
TRBJ2-1,TRBV10-3,CAIIGGQTAYNEQFF
TRBJ2-7,TRBV12-3/TRBV12-4,CASSLEVYEQYF
TRBJ2-2,TRBV20-1,CSASLASGLIGELFF
TRBJ2-1,TRBV7-7,CASSLVPGGSSYNEQFF
TRBJ1-5,TRBV18,CASSLLGRGNQPQHF
TRBJ2-1,TRBV18,CASSPPYSVASYNEQFF
TRBJ2-7,TRBV20-1,CSAREGGGKRYEQYF
TRBJ2-5,TRBV12-3/TRBV12-4,CASSLLGIPLQETQYF
TRBJ1-6,TRBV3-1,CASSQGAGTNSPLHF